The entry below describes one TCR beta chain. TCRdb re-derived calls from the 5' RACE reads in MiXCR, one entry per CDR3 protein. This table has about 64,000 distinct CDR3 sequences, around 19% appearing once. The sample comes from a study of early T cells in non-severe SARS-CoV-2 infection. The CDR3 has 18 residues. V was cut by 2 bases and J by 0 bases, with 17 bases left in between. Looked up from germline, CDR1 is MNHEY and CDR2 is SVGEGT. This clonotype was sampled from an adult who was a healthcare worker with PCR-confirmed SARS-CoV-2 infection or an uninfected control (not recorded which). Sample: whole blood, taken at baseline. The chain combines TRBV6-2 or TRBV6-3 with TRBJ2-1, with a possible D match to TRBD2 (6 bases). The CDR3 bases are TGTGCCAGCAGTTACCGAAGGGACTTAGACCTCTCCTACAATGAGCAGTTCTTC. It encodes CASSYRRDLDLSYNEQFF.